Listed below are T cell receptor beta chains from one sample, sequenced in a study of control samples from healthy donors and cancer patients. Assay: immunoSEQ multiplex PCR; the TCRdb copy retains only in-frame clones and omits some. Seen here are roughly 100,000 clones, roughly 92% observed once, and the top ten hold about 3%. Source material: blood. The receptors were sampled from a human donor in good health. The donor label of this sample is uncertain. Both conserved end residues are part of each CDR3. Each record gives: D gene, J gene, clone size, V gene, CDR3 DNA, CDR3 protein. The D gene is left open where the match is weak. Only some rows state a clone size, as once, few, many or a class for expanded clones.

D: NA; J: TRBJ2-2; size: NA; V: TRBV19; DNA: TGTGCCAGTAGTAAGGACAACGCGAACACCGGGGAGCTGTTTTTT; CDR3: CASSKDNANTGELFF
D: NA; J: TRBJ1-2; size: NA; V: TRBV9; DNA: TGTGCCAGCAGCGTAGCGGCGGAGAACTATGGCTACACCTTC; CDR3: CASSVAAENYGYTF
D: TRBD1; J: TRBJ1-5; size: NA; V: TRBV6-5; DNA: TGTGCCAGCGAGGGGGCCCTTAAGGTCGGGCCCCAGCATTTT; CDR3: CASEGALKVGPQHF
D: TRBD2; J: TRBJ2-5; size: NA; V: TRBV30; DNA: TGTGCCTGGATCAAGGGAGGGGCCGAAGAGACCCAGTACTTC; CDR3: CAWIKGGAEETQYF
D: TRBD1; J: TRBJ1-2; size: once; V: TRBV19; DNA: TGTGCCACCACAGGGGTAAATAACTATGGCTACACCTTC; CDR3: CATTGVNNYGYTF
D: NA; J: TRBJ2-2; size: once; V: TRBV4-2; DNA: TGTGCCAGCAGCCAATTAGGGGCCGGGGAGCTGTTTTTT; CDR3: CASSQLGAGELFF
D: NA; J: TRBJ2-3; size: NA; V: TRBV30; DNA: TGTGCCTGGAGCGCCGGGAGTAGGATGACAAGCACAGATACGCAGTATTTT; CDR3: CAWSAGSRMTSTDTQYF
D: TRBD1; J: TRBJ2-5; size: few; V: TRBV5-6; DNA: TGTGCCAGCAGCTTAGGCCAGGGGGCACGAGAGACCCAGTACTTC; CDR3: CASSLGQGARETQYF
D: NA; J: TRBJ2-2; size: NA; V: TRBV7-2; DNA: TGTGCCAGCAGCGAAACCCGGTTCGGGGAGCTGTTTTTT; CDR3: CASSETRFGELFF
D: NA; J: TRBJ1-5; size: NA; V: TRBV5-1; DNA: TGCGCCAGCACCGCAGGGCCCAATCAGCCCCAGCATTTT; CDR3: CASTAGPNQPQHF
D: TRBD1; J: TRBJ1-4; size: NA; V: TRBV11-2; DNA: TGTGCCAGCAGCTCGGGACAGGGGTCAAGATATGAAAAACTGTTTTTT; CDR3: CASSSGQGSRYEKLFF
D: NA; J: TRBJ1-5; size: NA; V: TRBV28; DNA: TGTGCCAGCAGTTTATGCCCCCCTAGCAATCAGCCCCAGCATTTT; CDR3: CASSLCPPSNQPQHF
D: NA; J: TRBJ1-5; size: NA; V: TRBV4-1; DNA: TGCGCCAGCAGCCAAGATTGGGGGGATTATCAGCCCCAGCATTTT; CDR3: CASSQDWGDYQPQHF
D: NA; J: TRBJ1-4; size: NA; V: TRBV19; DNA: TGTGCCAGTAGTCGGGCAACTAATGAAAAACTGTTTTTT; CDR3: CASSRATNEKLFF
D: NA; J: TRBJ1-5; size: once; V: TRBV27; DNA: TGTGCCAGCAGCCGAGACTTCGGGGCCATTCAGCCCCAGCATTTT; CDR3: CASSRDFGAIQPQHF
D: NA; J: TRBJ2-7; size: NA; V: TRBV6-5; DNA: TGTGCCAGCAGATCCGGTCAGCACGAGCAGTACTTC; CDR3: CASRSGQHEQYF
D: NA; J: TRBJ1-6; size: NA; V: TRBV14; DNA: TGTGCCAGCAGCCCAAGTCAAGACTCCTATAATTCACCCCTCCACTTT; CDR3: CASSPSQDSYNSPLHF
D: TRBD1; J: TRBJ2-2; size: NA; V: TRBV19; DNA: TGTGCCAGTAGACACAGGGGGCTGGGCACCGGGGAGCTGTTTTTT; CDR3: CASRHRGLGTGELFF
D: NA; J: TRBJ1-6; size: NA; V: TRBV27; DNA: TGTGCCAGCAGTTTAAGGCCCATTAATAATTCACCCCTCCACTTT; CDR3: CASSLRPINNSPLHF
D: TRBD2; J: TRBJ2-5; size: few; V: TRBV6-1; DNA: TGTGCCAGCAGTGAAATAGCGGGGGGTAGGTTCCAGTACTTC; CDR3: CASSEIAGGRFQYF
D: NA; J: TRBJ1-6; size: NA; V: TRBV6-5; DNA: TGTGCCAGCAGTATGTTGGGGCCTTCACCCCTCCACTTT; CDR3: CASSMLGPSPLHF
D: TRBD2; J: TRBJ2-3; size: NA; V: TRBV2; DNA: TGTGCCAGCAGTGAAGCCCGACTAGCGGGGGGGCAAGATACGCAGTATTTT; CDR3: CASSEARLAGGQDTQYF
D: TRBD1; J: TRBJ1-6; size: NA; V: TRBV5-6; DNA: TGTGCCAGCAGCTGGGGACAGCGGGTCAATTCACCCCTCCACTTT; CDR3: CASSWGQRVNSPLHF
D: TRBD1; J: TRBJ2-5; size: NA; V: TRBV5-5; DNA: TGTGCCAGCAGGTCCGGGACAGGGCCTCAAGAGACCCAGTACTTC; CDR3: CASRSGTGPQETQYF
D: TRBD2; J: TRBJ2-1; size: once; V: TRBV13; DNA: TGTGCCAGCAGGTCAGGACTAGCCAGCTCCTACAATGAGCAGTTCTTC; CDR3: CASRSGLASSYNEQFF
D: TRBD1; J: TRBJ2-5; size: once; V: TRBV12-5; DNA: TGTGCTAGTGGTTTGGCCCCCCCGACAGGGACGCCCCAGTACTTC; CDR3: CASGLAPPTGTPQYF
D: NA; J: TRBJ2-1; size: NA; V: TRBV30; DNA: TGTGCCTGGAGAATCGTGGGGTCTCGGAGTAGTGAGCAGTTCTTC; CDR3: CAWRIVGSRSSEQFF
D: NA; J: TRBJ1-5; size: NA; V: TRBV12-3/TRBV12-4; DNA: TGTGCCAGCAGTTTCCAGGGAGGCCAGCCCCAGCATTTT; CDR3: CASSFQGGQPQHF
D: NA; J: TRBJ1-4; size: NA; V: TRBV27; DNA: TGTGCCAGCAGTTTGGGTAGGGTCAGTGAAAAACTGTTTTTT; CDR3: CASSLGRVSEKLFF
D: NA; J: TRBJ1-2; size: NA; V: TRBV18; DNA: TGTGCCAGCTCACCTCCATCAGGGAGCGAGTATGGCTACACCTTC; CDR3: CASSPPSGSEYGYTF
D: NA; J: TRBJ1-1; size: NA; V: TRBV12-5; DNA: TGTGCTAGTGGTTTGACAGCGAACACTGAAGCTTTCTTT; CDR3: CASGLTANTEAFF
D: NA; J: TRBJ1-3; size: NA; V: TRBV28; DNA: TGTGCCAGCAGTTTCGGGACCGCTGGAAACACCATATATTTT; CDR3: CASSFGTAGNTIYF
D: NA; J: TRBJ2-7; size: NA; V: TRBV12-3/TRBV12-4; DNA: TGTGCCAGCAGTTCGAGACGCGAGCAGTACTTC; CDR3: CASSSRREQYF
D: NA; J: TRBJ1-5; size: NA; V: TRBV6-2/TRBV6-3; DNA: TGTGCCAGCAGTCGCGGACAAGGGATAACCCAGCCCCAGCATTTT; CDR3: CASSRGQGITQPQHF
D: TRBD1; J: TRBJ1-1; size: NA; V: TRBV5-1; DNA: TGCGCCAGCAGCCGTGAGGGGGCGCCGAACACTGAAGCTTTCTTT; CDR3: CASSREGAPNTEAFF
D: TRBD1; J: TRBJ1-1; size: NA; V: TRBV7-2; DNA: TGTGCCAGCAGCGGTAAACAGGGGAGGCACACTGAAGCTTTCTTT; CDR3: CASSGKQGRHTEAFF
D: NA; J: TRBJ1-5; size: NA; V: TRBV7-3; DNA: TGTGCCAGCAGCTCACTCCCGAGGGAGCCCCAGCATTTT; CDR3: CASSSLPREPQHF
D: TRBD1; J: TRBJ1-5; size: once; V: TRBV30; DNA: TGTGCCTGGAGTAGTGGACAGGGGTCTAATCAGCCCCAGCATTTT; CDR3: CAWSSGQGSNQPQHF
D: NA; J: TRBJ2-5; size: NA; V: TRBV11-2; DNA: TGTGCCAGCAGCTTCCGCCCCGGGGAGCGGGAGACCCAGTACTTC; CDR3: CASSFRPGERETQYF
D: NA; J: TRBJ1-2; size: NA; V: TRBV14; DNA: TGTGCCAGCAGCCAAGATTTTGGGGGTGCTAACTATGGCTACACCTTC; CDR3: CASSQDFGGANYGYTF
D: TRBD2; J: TRBJ2-3; size: NA; V: TRBV11-3; DNA: TGTGCCAGCAGCTCAACTAGCGGGGGGGACACAGATACGCAGTATTTT; CDR3: CASSSTSGGDTDTQYF
D: NA; J: TRBJ1-6; size: few; V: TRBV13; DNA: TGTGCCAGCAGCTTAGGAGCCGGACTGAATTCACCCCTCCACTTT; CDR3: CASSLGAGLNSPLHF
D: TRBD1; J: TRBJ2-1; size: NA; V: TRBV5-1; DNA: TGCGCCAGCAGCGTACAGACAGGGGGCAATGAGCAGTTCTTC; CDR3: CASSVQTGGNEQFF
D: NA; J: TRBJ2-3; size: NA; V: TRBV4-1; DNA: TGCGCCAGCAGCCCTCAGGAGGGGCGCGGTGTTAGCACAGATACGCAGTATTTT; CDR3: CASSPQEGRGVSTDTQYF
D: NA; J: TRBJ2-3; size: NA; V: TRBV28; DNA: TGTGCCAGCACCAACTCGGACGGATCCAACACAGATACGCAGTATTTT; CDR3: CASTNSDGSNTDTQYF
D: NA; J: TRBJ1-4; size: NA; V: TRBV18; DNA: TGTGCCAGCTCACCGTCCCAATCTGAAAAACTGTTTTTT; CDR3: CASSPSQSEKLFF
D: NA; J: TRBJ1-1; size: NA; V: TRBV27; DNA: TGTGCCAGCAGTTTACGGGGTATCACTGAAGCTTTCTTT; CDR3: CASSLRGITEAFF
D: NA; J: TRBJ1-2; size: NA; V: TRBV7-9; DNA: TGTGCCAGCAGCTTAGCGGGATCAAGTAACTATGGCTACACCTTC; CDR3: CASSLAGSSNYGYTF
D: NA; J: TRBJ2-5; size: NA; V: TRBV6-2/TRBV6-3; DNA: TGTGCCAGCAGTTTCCAGGAGACCCAGTACTTC; CDR3: CASSFQETQYF
D: NA; J: TRBJ1-6; size: NA; V: TRBV5-1; DNA: TGCGCCAGCAGCTTGGGCCAGCCTGAGGTTTCCACCCTCCACTTT; CDR3: CASSLGQPEVSTLHF
D: TRBD1; J: TRBJ2-4; size: NA; V: TRBV2; DNA: TGTGCCAGCAGTGGAGACAGGGCTGGGGGCAAAAACATTCAGTACTTC; CDR3: CASSGDRAGGKNIQYF